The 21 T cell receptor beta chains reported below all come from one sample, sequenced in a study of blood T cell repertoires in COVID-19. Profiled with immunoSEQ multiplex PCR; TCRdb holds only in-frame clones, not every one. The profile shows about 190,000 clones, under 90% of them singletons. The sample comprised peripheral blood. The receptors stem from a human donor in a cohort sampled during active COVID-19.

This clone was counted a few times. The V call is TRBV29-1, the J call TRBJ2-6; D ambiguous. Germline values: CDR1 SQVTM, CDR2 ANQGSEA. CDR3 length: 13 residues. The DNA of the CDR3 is TGCAGTATGATGCGCTCTGGGGCCAACGTCCTGACTTTC. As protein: CSMMRSGANVLTF.

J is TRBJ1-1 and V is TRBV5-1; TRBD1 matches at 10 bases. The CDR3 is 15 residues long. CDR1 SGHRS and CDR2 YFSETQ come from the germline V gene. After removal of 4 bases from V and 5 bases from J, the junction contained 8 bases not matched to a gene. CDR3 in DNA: TGCGCCAGCAGCACCAGTGGGACAGGGGAAACTGAAGCTTTCTTT. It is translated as CASSTSGTGETEAFF.

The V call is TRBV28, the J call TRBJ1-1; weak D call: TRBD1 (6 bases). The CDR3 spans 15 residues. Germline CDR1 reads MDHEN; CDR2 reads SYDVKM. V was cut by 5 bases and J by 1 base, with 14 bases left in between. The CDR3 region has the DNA TGTGCCAGCAGTACAGGGCGTCGGAGGAACACTGAAGCTTTCTTT. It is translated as CASSTGRRRNTEAFF.

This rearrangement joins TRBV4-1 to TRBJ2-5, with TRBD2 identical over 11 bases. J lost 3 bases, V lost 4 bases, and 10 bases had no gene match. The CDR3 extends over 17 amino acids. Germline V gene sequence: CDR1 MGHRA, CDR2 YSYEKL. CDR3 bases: TGCGCCAGCAGCCTTGGGGCTAGCGGGGGGATAGAAGAGACCCAGTACTTC. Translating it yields CASSLGASGGIEETQYF.

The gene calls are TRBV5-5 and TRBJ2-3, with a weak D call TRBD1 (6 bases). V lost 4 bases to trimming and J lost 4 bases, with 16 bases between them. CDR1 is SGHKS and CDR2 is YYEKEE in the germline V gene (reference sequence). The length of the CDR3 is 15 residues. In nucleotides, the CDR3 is TGTGCCAGCAGCCAAAGCGACAGGAACCCAGATACGCAGTATTTT. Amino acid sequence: CASSQSDRNPDTQYF.

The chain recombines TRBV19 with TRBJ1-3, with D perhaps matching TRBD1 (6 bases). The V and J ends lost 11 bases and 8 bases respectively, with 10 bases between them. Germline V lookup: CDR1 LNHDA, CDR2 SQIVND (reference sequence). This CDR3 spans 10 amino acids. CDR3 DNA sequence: TGTGCCCCGAAGGGGGACACCATATATTTT. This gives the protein CAPKGDTIYF. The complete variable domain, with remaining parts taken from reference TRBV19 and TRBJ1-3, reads DGGITQSPKYLFRKEGQNVTLSCEQNLNHDAMYWYRQDPGQGLRLIYYSQIVNDFQKGDIAEGYSVSREKKESFPLTVTSAQKNPTAFYLCAPKGDTIYFGEGSWLTVV.

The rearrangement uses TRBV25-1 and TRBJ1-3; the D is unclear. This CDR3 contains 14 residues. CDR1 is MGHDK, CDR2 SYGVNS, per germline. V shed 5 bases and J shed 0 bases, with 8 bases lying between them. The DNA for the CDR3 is TGTGCCAGCAGTTCTGGCTCCTCTGGAAACACCATATATTTT. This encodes CASSSGSSGNTIYF.

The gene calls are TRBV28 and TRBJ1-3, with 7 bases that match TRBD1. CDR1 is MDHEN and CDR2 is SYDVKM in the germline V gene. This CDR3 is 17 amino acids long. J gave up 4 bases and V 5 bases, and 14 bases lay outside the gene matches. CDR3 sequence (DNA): TGTGCCAGCAGTGAAAACTCAGGGGGAGTTGGAGGAAACACCATATATTTT. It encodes CASSENSGGVGGNTIYF. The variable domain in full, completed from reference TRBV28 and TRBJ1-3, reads DVKVTQSSRYLVKRTGEKVFLECVQDMDHENMFWYRQDPGLGLRLIYFSYDVKMKEKGDIPEGYSVSREKKERFSLILESASTNQTSMYLCASSENSGGVGGNTIYFGEGSWLTVV.

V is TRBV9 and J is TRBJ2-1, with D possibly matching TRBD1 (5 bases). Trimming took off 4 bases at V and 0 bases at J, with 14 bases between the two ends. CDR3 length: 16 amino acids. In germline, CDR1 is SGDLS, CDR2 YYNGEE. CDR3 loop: CASSPPDTFSYNEQFF. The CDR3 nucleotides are TGTGCCAGCAGCCCCCCGGACACTTTCTCCTACAATGAGCAGTTCTTC.

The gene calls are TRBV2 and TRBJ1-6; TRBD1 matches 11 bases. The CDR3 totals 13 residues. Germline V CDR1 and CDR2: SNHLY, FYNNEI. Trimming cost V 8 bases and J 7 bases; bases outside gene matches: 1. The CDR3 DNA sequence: TGTGCCAGCTGGGACAGGGGGAATTCACCCCTCCACTTT. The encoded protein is CASWDRGNSPLHF.

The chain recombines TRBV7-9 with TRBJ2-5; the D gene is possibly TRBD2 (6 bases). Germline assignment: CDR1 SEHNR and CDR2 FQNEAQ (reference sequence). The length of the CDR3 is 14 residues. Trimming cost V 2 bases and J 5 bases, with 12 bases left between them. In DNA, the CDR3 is TGTGCCAGCAGCTTATTTGGGGAGGCGGAGACCCAGTACTTC. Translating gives CASSLFGEAETQYF.

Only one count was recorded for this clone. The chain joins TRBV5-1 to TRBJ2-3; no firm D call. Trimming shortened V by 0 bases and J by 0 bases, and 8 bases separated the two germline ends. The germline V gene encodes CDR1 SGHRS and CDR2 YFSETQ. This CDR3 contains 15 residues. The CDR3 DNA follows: TGCGCCAGCAGCTTGGGACTTACTAGCACAGATACGCAGTATTTT. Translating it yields CASSLGLTSTDTQYF. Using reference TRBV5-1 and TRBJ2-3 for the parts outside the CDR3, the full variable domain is KAGVTQTPRYLIKTRGQQVTLSCSPISGHRSVSWYQQTPGQGLQFLFEYFSETQRNKGNFPGRFSGRQFSNSRSEMNVSTLELGDSALYLCASSLGLTSTDTQYFGPGTRLTVL.

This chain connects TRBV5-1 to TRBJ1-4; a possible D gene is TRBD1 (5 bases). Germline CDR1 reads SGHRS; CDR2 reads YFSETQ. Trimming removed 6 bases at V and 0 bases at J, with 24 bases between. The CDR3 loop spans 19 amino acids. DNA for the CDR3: TGCGCCAGCATGGAGGGCCTAGGACATCCACGGGCAACTAATGAAAAACTGTTTTTT. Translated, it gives CASMEGLGHPRATNEKLFF. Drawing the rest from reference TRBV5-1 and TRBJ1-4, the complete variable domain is KAGVTQTPRYLIKTRGQQVTLSCSPISGHRSVSWYQQTPGQGLQFLFEYFSETQRNKGNFPGRFSGRQFSNSRSEMNVSTLELGDSALYLCASMEGLGHPRATNEKLFFGSGTQLSVL.

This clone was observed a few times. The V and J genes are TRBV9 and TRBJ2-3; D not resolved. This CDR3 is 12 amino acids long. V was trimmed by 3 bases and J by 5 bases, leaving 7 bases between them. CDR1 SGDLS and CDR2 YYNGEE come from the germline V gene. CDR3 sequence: CASSAPLDTQYF. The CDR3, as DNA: TGTGCCAGCAGCGCCCCCCTAGATACGCAGTATTTT.

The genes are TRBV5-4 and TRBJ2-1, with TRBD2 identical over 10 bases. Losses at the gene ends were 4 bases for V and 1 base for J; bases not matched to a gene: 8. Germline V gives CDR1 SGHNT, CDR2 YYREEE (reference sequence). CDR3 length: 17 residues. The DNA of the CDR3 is TGTGCCAGCAGCCCCCCAGCGGGAGGGAGGTCCTACAATGAGCAGTTCTTC. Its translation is CASSPPAGGRSYNEQFF.

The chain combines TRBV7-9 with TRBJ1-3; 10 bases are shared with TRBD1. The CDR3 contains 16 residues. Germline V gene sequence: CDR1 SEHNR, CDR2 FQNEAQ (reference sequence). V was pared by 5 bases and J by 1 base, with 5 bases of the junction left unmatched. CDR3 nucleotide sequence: TGTGCCAGCAGCCTCGGGACAGGGGAGTCTGGAAACACCATATATTTT. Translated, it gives CASSLGTGESGNTIYF.

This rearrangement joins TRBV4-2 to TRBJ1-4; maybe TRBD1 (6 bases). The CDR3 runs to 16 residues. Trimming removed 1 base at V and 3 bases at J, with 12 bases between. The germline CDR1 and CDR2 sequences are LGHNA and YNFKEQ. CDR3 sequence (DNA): TGTGCCAGCAGCCAAGCCTGGACAGAGGCTAATGAAAAACTGTTTTTT. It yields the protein CASSQAWTEANEKLFF.

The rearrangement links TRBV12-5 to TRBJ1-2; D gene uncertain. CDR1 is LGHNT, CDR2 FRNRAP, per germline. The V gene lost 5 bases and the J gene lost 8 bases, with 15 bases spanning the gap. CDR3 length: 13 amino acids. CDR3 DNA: TGTGCTAGTGGTGGAGGATCGGGCTTAGGCTACACCTTC. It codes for CASGGGSGLGYTF.

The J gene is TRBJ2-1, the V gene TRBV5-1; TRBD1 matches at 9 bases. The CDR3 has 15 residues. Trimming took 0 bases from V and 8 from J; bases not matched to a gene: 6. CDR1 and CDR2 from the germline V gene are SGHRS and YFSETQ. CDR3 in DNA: TGCGCCAGCAGCTTGGGGGACAGGGCGGTGGATGAGCAGTTCTTC. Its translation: CASSLGDRAVDEQFF.

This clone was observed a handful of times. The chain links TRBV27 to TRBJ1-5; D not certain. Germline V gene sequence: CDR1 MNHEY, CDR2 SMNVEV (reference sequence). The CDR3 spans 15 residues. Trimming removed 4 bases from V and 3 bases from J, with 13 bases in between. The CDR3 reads CASSSTGSFNQPQHF. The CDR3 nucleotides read TGTGCCAGCAGTTCTACGGGGTCCTTCAATCAGCCCCAGCATTTT.

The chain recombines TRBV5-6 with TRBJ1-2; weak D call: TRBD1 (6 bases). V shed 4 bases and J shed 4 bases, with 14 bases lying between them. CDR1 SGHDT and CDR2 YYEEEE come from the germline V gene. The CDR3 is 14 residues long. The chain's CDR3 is CASSQPGQIYGYTF. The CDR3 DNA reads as TGTGCCAGCAGCCAGCCGGGACAAATCTATGGCTACACCTTC.